This TCR beta chain was captured by sequencing in a study of blood T cell repertoires in COVID-19. As for the study in general: COVID-19 samples, acute and convalescent, were from the United States, Italy and Spain.

The CDR3 contains 16 residues. The V segment lost 6 bases and the J segment 1 base; nucleotides outside the gene matches: 8. Germline V gene lookup returns CDR1 SGHVS and CDR2 FQNEAQ. As originally analysed: Amplifying reference gene primers gave estimates of nucleated cell counts. Libraries were prepared by immunoSEQ multiplex PCR; TCRdb keeps only in-frame clonotypes and omits some of them. That table gives V, J and clone size, and the DNA gave D and trimming. The sample consists of some 52,000 clones, under 90% of them appearing once. Sequenced material: peripheral blood. V gene TRBV7-8 combines with J gene TRBJ2-2; 7 bases agree with TRBD1. This clonotype was obtained from a man between 50 and 59 years old with acute or convalescent COVID-19. As DNA, the CDR3 is TGTGCCAGCAGAACGAGGACAGGAATGAACACCGGGGAGCTGTTTTTT. This gives the protein CASRTRTGMNTGELFF. Supplemented by reference TRBV7-8 and TRBJ2-2, the full variable domain reads GAGVSQSPRYKVAKRGQDVALRCDPISGHVSLFWYQQALGQGPEFLTYFQNEAQLDKSGLPSDRFFAERPEGSVSTLKIQRTQQEDSAVYLCASRTRTGMNTGELFFGEGSRLTVL.